This T cell receptor beta chain is drawn from a study of blood T cell repertoires in COVID-19. Study as a whole: Samples taken during acute and convalescent COVID-19 were collected in the United States, Italy and Spain. T cells, B-cell-depleted T cells, or PBMCs supplied cDNA or gDNA.

As processed by the authors: Estimation of nucleated cell counts was performed using reference gene primer amplification. The method was immunoSEQ multiplex PCR; TCRdb's version includes in-frame clones alone and lacks a portion of them. For V, J and clone size, that table is used; D and trimming come from the DNA. Of around 170,000 clones in the sample, more than 70% were seen once. Germline trimming cut 4 bases from V and 8 bases from J; bases unmatched to any gene: 6. CDR1 GTSNPN and CDR2 SVGIG come from the germline V gene (reference sequence). The CDR3 loop spans 13 amino acids. Sequenced input: peripheral blood. The receptor comes from a man aged 45 to 65 with active or convalescent COVID-19. The chain carries TRBV30 and TRBJ1-4; 8 bases line up with TRBD1. The chain's CDR3 is CAWTFGQGEKLFF. The CDR3 coding sequence is TGTGCCTGGACCTTCGGACAGGGAGAAAAACTGTTTTTT.